What follows are 6 T cell receptor beta chains derived from one specimen sequenced in a study of cytomegalovirus exposure and HLA in healthy donors (TCRdb year 2017). The method behind the library was the immunoSEQ multiplex PCR assay. A mixture of 60 forward primers for TCR Vbeta segments and 13 reverse primers for TCR Jbeta segments was used in the multiplex PCR. The clones in this table, taken by TCRdb from immuneACCESS, are in-frame only. Not every clone is retained; where verified, under half of the shortfall comes from an unresolved V gene, and the cause of the rest is unknown. A total of about 220,000 clones appear in this sample, around 80% of them only once. The top ten hold 0.71% of the sample. Input material: PBMCs. The receptors were gathered from a boy aged 2 to 10 in good health and CMV-seronegative.

This sequence joins TRBV29-1 and TRBJ2-1, with TRBD2 identical over 11 bases. This CDR3 has 16 residues. V was clipped by 4 bases and J by 0 bases; unmatched bases: 5. Germline V lookup: CDR1 SQVTM, CDR2 ANQGSEA. This chain's CDR3 is CSVVASGRYSYNEQFF. CDR3 nucleotides: TGCAGCGTTGTAGCTAGCGGGAGGTACTCCTACAATGAGCAGTTCTTC.

This chain links TRBV2 with TRBJ2-3, with TRBD2 as a possible D gene (6 bases). Germline CDR1 reads SNHLY; CDR2 reads FYNNEI. CDR3 length equals 14 residues. V was pared by 7 bases and J by 3 bases, with 14 bases between. CDR3 DNA: TGTGCCAGCACCCCGGAGGGGAGTACAGATACGCAGTATTTT. Protein product: CASTPEGSTDTQYF.

The genes are TRBV19 and TRBJ2-1, with D perhaps matching TRBD2 (6 bases). The CDR3 loop spans 13 amino acids. Trimming cost V 4 bases and J 7 bases, with 11 bases left between them. CDR1 is LNHDA, CDR2 SQIVND, per germline (reference sequence). CDR3 protein: CASSKGLINEQFF. Written as DNA, the CDR3 is TGTGCCAGTAGTAAGGGACTTATTAATGAGCAGTTCTTC.

This sequence joins TRBV19 and TRBJ2-7, with D possibly TRBD1 on 6 matching bases. This CDR3 has 15 residues. Trimming cost V 3 bases and J 2 bases, with 14 bases left between them. Germline CDR1 and CDR2: LNHDA and SQIVND (reference sequence). This CDR3 is CASSMGAGETYEQYF. In DNA, the CDR3 is TGTGCCAGTAGTATGGGGGCAGGGGAAACCTACGAGCAGTACTTC.

The chain recombines TRBV11-2 with TRBJ1-3, with TRBD1 as a possible D gene (5 bases). CDR3 length: 15 residues. CDR1 is SGHAT, CDR2 FQNNGV, per germline. V dropped 4 bases and J dropped 2 bases, with 12 bases sitting between them. The CDR3 reads CASSWTTGAGNTIYF. The CDR3 DNA reads as TGTGCCAGCAGCTGGACGACGGGGGCTGGAAACACCATATATTTT.

This sequence joins TRBV11-2 and TRBJ2-1, with D possibly matching TRBD2 (6 bases). This CDR3 spans 15 amino acids. Trimming shortened V by 2 bases and J by 4 bases, and 12 bases separated the two germline ends. CDR1 is SGHAT, CDR2 FQNNGV, per germline. CDR3 DNA: TGTGCCAGCAGCTTAAACCAGGGAGGATACAATGAGCAGTTCTTC. This encodes CASSLNQGGYNEQFF.